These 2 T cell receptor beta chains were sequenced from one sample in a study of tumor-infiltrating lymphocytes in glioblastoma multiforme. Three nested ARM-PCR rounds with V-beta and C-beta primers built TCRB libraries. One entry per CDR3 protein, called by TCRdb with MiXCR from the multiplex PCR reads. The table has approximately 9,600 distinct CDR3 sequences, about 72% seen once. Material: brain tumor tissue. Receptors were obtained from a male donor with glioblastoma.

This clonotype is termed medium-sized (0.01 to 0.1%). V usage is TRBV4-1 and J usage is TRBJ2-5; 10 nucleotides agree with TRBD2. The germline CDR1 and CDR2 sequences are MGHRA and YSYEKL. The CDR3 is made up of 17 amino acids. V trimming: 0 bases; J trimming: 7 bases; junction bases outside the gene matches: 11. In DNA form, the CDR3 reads TGCGCCAGCAGCCAAGAGGTGGCTAGCGGGAGTGGGGGGACCCAGTACTTC. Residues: CASSQEVASGSGGTQYF.

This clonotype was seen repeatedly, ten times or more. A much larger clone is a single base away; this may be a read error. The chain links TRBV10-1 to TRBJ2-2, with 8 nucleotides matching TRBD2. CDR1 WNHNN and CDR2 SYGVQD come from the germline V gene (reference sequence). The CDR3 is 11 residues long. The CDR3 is CVSGGTGELFF. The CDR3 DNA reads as TGCGTCAGCGGGGGCACCGGGGAGCTGTTTTTT.